These T cell receptor beta chains were read from a single sample in a study of blood T cell repertoires in COVID-19. Some clones are missing from TCRdb's copy, which holds only in-frame ones; the method was immunoSEQ multiplex PCR. The data contain a few hundred thousand clones, approximately 83% of them singletons. Sequenced input: PBMCs or T cells enriched from blood (not recorded which). All receptors come from a man aged 25-40 years who had recovered from COVID-19. Each CDR3 is given with its conserved first and last residue. The D gene is left open where the match is weak. Where a row states a size, it is once, few, many or the class of an expanded clone; other rows omit it.

abundance,j_gene,v_gene,len,d_gene,CDR3aa,CDR3nt
.,TRBJ1-1,TRBV18,14,.,CASSPRTPNTEAFF,TGTGCCAGCTCACCACGGACTCCTAACACTGAAGCTTTCTTT
few,TRBJ1-1,TRBV3-1/TRBV3-2,16,.,CASSQAQRGGLGEAFF,TGTGCCAGCAGCCAAGCCCAGCGGGGGGGATTGGGTGAAGCTTTCTTT
.,TRBJ2-5,TRBV30,13,TRBD2,CACHGGGLETQYF,TGTGCCTGCCACGGGGGGGGGTTAGAGACCCAGTACTTC
.,TRBJ2-4,TRBV30,15,TRBD1,CAWDGQGIAKNIQYF,TGTGCCTGGGACGGACAGGGGATAGCCAAAAACATTCAGTACTTC
.,TRBJ2-6,TRBV16,20,TRBD1,CASSQTGQDFPRSGANVLTF,TGTGCCAGCAGCCAAACCGGACAGGACTTCCCTCGCTCTGGGGCCAACGTCCTGACTTTC
few,TRBJ2-2,TRBV10-1,12,.,CASNPGAGELFF,TGCGCCAGCAACCCAGGGGCCGGGGAGCTGTTTTTT
.,TRBJ2-3,TRBV11-1,15,.,CASSLARLSTDTQYF,TGTGCCAGCAGCTTAGCTAGACTGAGCACAGATACGCAGTATTTT
.,TRBJ1-2,TRBV9,14,.,CASSVAWTVYGYTF,TGTGCCAGCAGCGTTGCGTGGACAGTCTATGGCTACACCTTC
.,TRBJ2-7,TRBV11-2,15,.,CASSLVSGMSYEQYF,TGTGCCAGCAGCTTAGTTTCTGGTATGAGTTACGAGCAGTACTTC
.,TRBJ1-5,TRBV21-1,18,.,CASRRSDRTLYSNQPQHF,TGTGCCAGCCGTCGATCGGACAGGACCCTTTATAGCAATCAGCCCCAGCATTTT
.,TRBJ1-4,TRBV9,16,.,CASSPNTGREGEKLFF,TGTGCCAGCAGTCCTAACACCGGGAGGGAGGGAGAAAAACTGTTTTTT
.,TRBJ1-4,TRBV27,15,.,CASSSLEATNEKLFF,TGTGCCAGCAGTTCCCTGGAGGCAACTAATGAAAAACTGTTTTTT
.,TRBJ1-5,TRBV30,13,.,CAWSVQGNQPQHF,TGTGCCTGGAGTGTACAGGGCAATCAGCCCCAGCATTTT
.,TRBJ1-1,TRBV19,16,TRBD1,CASSPRWGTGSPEAFF,TGTGCCAGTAGTCCTAGATGGGGGACAGGGAGCCCTGAAGCTTTCTTT
.,TRBJ1-1,TRBV20-1,11,.,CSARWATEAFF,TGCAGTGCTAGATGGGCGACTGAAGCTTTCTTT
.,TRBJ2-3,TRBV2,15,.,CASTSGLRKGGTQYF,TGTGCCAGCACCTCGGGACTCCGCAAGGGAGGTACGCAGTATTTT
.,TRBJ1-6,TRBV5-4,14,.,CASSLQGYNSPLHF,TGTGCCAGCAGTTTACAGGGTTATAATTCACCCCTCCACTTT
.,TRBJ2-1,TRBV27,13,TRBD2,CASRLAGYNEQFF,TGTGCCAGCAGGCTAGCGGGTTACAATGAGCAGTTCTTC
.,TRBJ1-5,TRBV7-9,16,.,CASSLGGRARNQPQHF,TGTGCCAGCAGCTTGGGGGGGAGGGCTCGCAATCAGCCCCAGCATTTT
.,TRBJ2-7,TRBV3-1/TRBV3-2,15,TRBD1,CASSRGTGGGYEQYF,TGTGCCAGCAGCCGAGGGACAGGGGGTGGGTACGAGCAGTACTTC
.,TRBJ2-7,TRBV6-5,13,.,CASYRTLPYEQYF,TGTGCCAGCTACAGGACCTTACCCTACGAGCAGTACTTC
.,TRBJ2-3,TRBV19,16,TRBD2,CASSVLTSGHTDTQYF,TGTGCCAGTAGTGTTCTGACTAGCGGCCACACAGATACGCAGTATTTT
.,TRBJ2-1,TRBV9,16,TRBD2,CASSVARTSGGNEQFF,TGTGCCAGCAGCGTAGCCCGGACTAGCGGGGGCAATGAGCAGTTCTTC
.,TRBJ2-7,TRBV9,12,.,CASSAGDDEQYF,TGTGCCAGCAGCGCGGGGGACGACGAGCAGTACTTC
.,TRBJ2-7,TRBV2,13,.,CASNELETYEQYF,TGTGCCAGCAATGAGTTGGAGACCTACGAGCAGTACTTC
.,TRBJ1-2,TRBV6-5,16,.,CASSYSRRGGNYGYTF,TGTGCCAGCAGTTACTCTCGGAGGGGGGGAAACTATGGCTACACCTTC
.,TRBJ1-1,TRBV12-3/TRBV12-4,13,TRBD1,CASRQDRVSEAFF,TGTGCCAGCAGGCAGGACAGGGTGAGTGAAGCTTTCTTT
.,TRBJ1-2,TRBV7-9,14,.,CASSQTGQGGGYTF,TGTGCCAGCAGCCAGACAGGTCAGGGTGGTGGCTACACCTTC
.,TRBJ2-7,TRBV5-8,13,.,CASSLGQFLEQYF,TGTGCCAGCAGCTTGGGACAGTTCCTCGAGCAGTACTTC
once,TRBJ1-2,TRBV4-3,15,.,CASSQGSSRGYGYTF,TGCGCCAGCAGCCAAGGTTCTAGTCGCGGCTATGGCTACACCTTC
once,TRBJ2-1,TRBV19,13,.,CASSIGGNNEQFF,TGTGCCAGTAGTATAGGTGGCAACAATGAGCAGTTCTTC
.,TRBJ1-1,TRBV19,13,.,CASIGKGSTEAFF,TGTGCCAGTATTGGAAAGGGGTCCACTGAAGCTTTCTTT
.,TRBJ2-5,TRBV25-1,17,TRBD1,CATQPRTGAAAQETQYF,TGTGCCACCCAACCACGAACAGGGGCCGCTGCCCAAGAGACCCAGTACTTC
.,TRBJ2-2,TRBV9,17,TRBD1,CASSLTTGQGDTGELFF,TGTGCCAGCAGCCTCACCACCGGACAGGGTGACACCGGGGAGCTGTTTTTT
.,TRBJ1-2,TRBV19,14,.,CASSSSAAGYGYTF,TGTGCCAGTAGCTCTTCAGCCGCGGGGTATGGCTACACCTTC
.,TRBJ2-3,TRBV3-1/TRBV3-2,12,.,CASSVATDTQYF,TGTGCCAGCAGCGTAGCCACAGATACGCAGTATTTT
.,TRBJ1-5,TRBV5-1,15,TRBD1,CASSFGDRDDQPQHF,TGCGCCAGCAGCTTCGGGGACAGGGACGATCAGCCCCAGCATTTT
.,TRBJ2-5,TRBV27,16,TRBD2,CASSPRLAGGGETQYF,TGTGCCAGCAGTCCAAGACTAGCGGGGGGAGGAGAGACCCAGTACTTC
few,TRBJ2-5,TRBV4-3,15,TRBD2,CASSQGGGGAETQYF,TGCGCCAGCAGCCAAGGCGGCGGGGGGGCGGAGACCCAGTACTTC
once,TRBJ1-1,TRBV10-1,13,TRBD1,CASSSDRGLGAFF,TGCGCCAGCAGTTCGGACAGGGGGCTTGGAGCTTTCTTT
.,TRBJ2-5,TRBV5-1,13,.,CASSEANQETQYF,TGCGCCAGCAGCGAGGCGAACCAAGAGACCCAGTACTTC
few,TRBJ2-2,TRBV5-1,16,TRBD2,CASSFIAGSSTGELFF,TGCGCCAGCAGCTTTATAGCGGGGTCGAGCACCGGGGAGCTGTTTTTT
.,TRBJ1-6,TRBV4-3,15,.,CASSQAPSMNSPLHF,TGCGCCAGCAGCCAAGCCCCCTCTATGAATTCACCCCTCCACTTT
.,TRBJ2-1,TRBV30,14,TRBD1,CAFTGDGSYNEQFF,TGTGCCTTTACAGGGGACGGCTCCTACAATGAGCAGTTCTTC
.,TRBJ2-7,TRBV7-7,15,TRBD1,CASSPGRTGAYEQYF,TGTGCTAGCAGCCCCGGCAGGACAGGGGCCTACGAGCAGTACTTC
.,TRBJ2-5,TRBV5-4,13,.,CASSLVTEETQYF,TGTGCCAGCAGCTTGGTGACAGAAGAGACCCAGTACTTC
.,TRBJ2-1,TRBV11-3,15,.,CASSLGRLGDNEQFF,TGTGCCAGCAGCTTGGGTAGACTAGGGGACAATGAGCAGTTCTTC
.,TRBJ1-2,TRBV6-2/TRBV6-3,12,TRBD1,CASSYGQGANTF,TGTGCCAGCAGTTACGGACAGGGAGCGAACACCTTC
.,TRBJ1-2,TRBV6-5,11,.,CASTGIHGYTF,TGTGCCAGTACAGGGATCCATGGCTACACCTTC
.,TRBJ2-7,TRBV7-3,16,.,CASSLSLAGPSYEQYF,TGTGCCAGCAGCTTAAGTCTTGCGGGTCCCTCCTACGAGCAGTACTTC
.,TRBJ1-1,TRBV30,10,.,CAWWDNEAFF,TGTGCCTGGTGGGACAATGAAGCTTTCTTT
.,TRBJ2-1,TRBV10-3,15,TRBD2,CAISSGGSSYNEQFF,TGTGCCATCAGTAGCGGGGGCAGCTCCTACAATGAGCAGTTCTTC
.,TRBJ1-6,TRBV27,13,.,CASSSREGSPLHF,TGTGCCAGCAGTTCCAGGGAAGGGTCACCCCTCCACTTT
.,TRBJ1-5,TRBV18,15,TRBD1,CASSSGQGNGQPQHF,TGTGCCAGCTCATCAGGACAGGGGAACGGTCAGCCCCAGCATTTT
.,TRBJ2-1,TRBV5-4,14,TRBD2,CALTSGNYLNEQFF,TGTGCCCTCACAAGCGGGAACTATCTCAATGAGCAGTTCTTC
once,TRBJ2-1,TRBV5-1,16,TRBD2,CASSLTPGGGLLEQFF,TGCGCCAGCAGCTTGACACCTGGCGGGGGGTTGTTAGAGCAGTTCTTC
.,TRBJ1-5,TRBV6-4,16,.,CASNLGRGYGSQPQHF,TGTGCCAGCAACCTTGGGCGCGGATATGGGAGTCAGCCCCAGCATTTT
.,TRBJ1-1,TRBV5-6,18,TRBD1,CASSLTGQARDLNTEAFF,TGTGCCAGCAGCTTGACAGGACAGGCTCGGGATTTGAACACTGAAGCTTTCTTT